The 14 T cell receptor beta chains listed next were all sequenced from one sample in a study of cytomegalovirus exposure and HLA in healthy donors. PCR employed 60 Vbeta and 13 Jbeta primers. The assay was immunoSEQ multiplex PCR, and TCRdb's table has in-frame clones only and misses some. The sample carries about 130,000 clones, about 80% recorded once. Sequenced material: PBMCs. These receptors were obtained from a woman between 40 and 55 years old in good health and CMV-seropositive.

The V call is TRBV27, the J call TRBJ1-5, with D perhaps matching TRBD1 (5 bases). The CDR3 sequence is 17 residues long. The germline CDR1 and CDR2 sequences are MNHEY and SMNVEV (reference sequence). V was clipped by 6 bases and J by 1 base, with 19 bases between them. CDR3 sequence (DNA): TGTGCCAGCAGAAGGAGGGGAGGGGATATGAGCAATCAGCCCCAGCATTTT. Protein: CASRRRGGDMSNQPQHF.

This chain uses TRBV5-4 with TRBJ2-7; 13 bases are shared with TRBD2. Per germline, CDR1 SGHNT and CDR2 YYREEE (reference sequence). V was clipped by 4 bases and J by 3 bases; unmatched bases: 4. CDR3 size: 15 residues. CDR3 nucleotides: TGTGCCAGCAGCGGCGGGACTAGCGGGAACTACGAGCAGTACTTC. Protein sequence: CASSGGTSGNYEQYF.

The rearrangement uses TRBV11-3 and TRBJ2-1; weak D call: TRBD2 (6 bases). The CDR3 is 18 amino acids. CDR1 and CDR2 (germline): SGHNT, YENEEA. V lost 1 base to trimming and J lost 9 bases, with 25 bases between them. This chain's CDR3 is CASSLVVGRDFGLSEQFF. The DNA of the CDR3 is TGTGCCAGCAGCTTAGTCGTAGGAAGGGACTTCGGCCTTTCTGAGCAGTTCTTC. The full variable domain, rest sourced from reference TRBV11-3 and TRBJ2-1, is EAGVVQSPRYKIIEKKQPVAFWCNPISGHNTLYWYLQNLGQGPELLIRYENEEAVDDSQLPKDRFSAERLKGVDSTLKIQPAELGDSAVYLCASSLVVGRDFGLSEQFFGPGTRLTVL.

In this sample, this clone turned up a few times. The rearrangement uses TRBV29-1 and TRBJ2-6; D is perhaps TRBD1 (5 bases). This CDR3 spans 11 amino acids. Germline values: CDR1 SQVTM, CDR2 ANQGSEA. CDR3 in amino acids: CAGSGANVLTF. The CDR3 nucleotides read TGCGCAGGGTCTGGGGCCAACGTCCTGACTTTC.

This clone showed up just once. Compared with germline, one end of the junction differs, possibly owing to a read error. V and J are TRBV7-9 and TRBJ1-2; no reliable D call. The CDR3 contains 16 residues. Germline CDR1 is SEHNR and CDR2 is FQNEAQ (reference sequence). This CDR3 reads CSSSLKVRGQYHGYTF. The CDR3 nucleotides read TGTTCCAGCAGCTTAAAAGTTCGGGGTCAATATCATGGCTACACCTTC.

V usage is TRBV28 and J usage is TRBJ1-1, with TRBD1 as a possible D gene (5 bases). CDR3 length: 14 residues. CDR1 is MDHEN and CDR2 is SYDVKM in the germline V gene. Trimming removed 2 bases from V and 7 bases from J, with 14 bases in between. CDR3 DNA sequence: TGTGCCAGCAGTTTAGAACGGCGGGGGGGTGAAGCTTTCTTT. Encoded protein: CASSLERRGGEAFF.

This clone showed up just a few times. This sequence joins TRBV11-1 and TRBJ1-4, with a possible D match to TRBD1 (5 bases). This CDR3 region has 16 residues. The V end was cut by 5 bases, the J end by 7 bases, with 20 bases between. Germline lookup yields CDR1 SGHAT and CDR2 FQDESV (reference sequence). The CDR3 bases are TGTGCCAGCAGCCGTGGGACTAACTCAGCACGTGAAAAACTGTTTTTT. Its translation is CASSRGTNSAREKLFF.

The rearrangement joins TRBV6-1 to TRBJ2-7; D remains unclear. This CDR3 comprises 10 residues. Between the trimmed V and J ends, which lost 6 bases and 3 bases, there was a span of 3 bases. Per the germline V gene, CDR1 is MNHNS and CDR2 is SASEGT. CDR3 sequence reads: CASSFYEQYF. The CDR3 bases are TGTGCCAGCAGCTTCTACGAGCAGTACTTC.

V and J are TRBV6-4 and TRBJ1-5; D gene unclear. V was pared by 2 bases and J by 4 bases, with 18 bases between. Per the germline V gene, CDR1 is MRHNA and CDR2 is SNTAGT. The CDR3 is made up of 17 amino acids. The CDR3 bases are TGTGCCAGCAGTGACCTAACCCATCTTAGAACGAATCAGCCCCAGCATTTT. This translates into CASSDLTHLRTNQPQHF.

V and J are TRBV7-8 and TRBJ1-1; unclear D gene. There are 14 residues in the CDR3. The germline CDR1 and CDR2 sequences are SGHVS and FQNEAQ. Trimming shortened V by 5 bases and J by 3 bases, and 13 bases separated the two germline ends. The CDR3 DNA is TGTGCCAGCAGCACCGAACTAAGTGACACTGAAGCTTTCTTT. It translates to CASSTELSDTEAFF.

J is TRBJ2-1 and V is TRBV5-1, with TRBD2 matching over 9 bases. Germline assignment: CDR1 SGHRS and CDR2 YFSETQ. The trim removed 3 bases at V and 7 bases at J, leaving 11 bases unmatched. The CDR3 covers 16 residues. The CDR3 DNA reads as TGCGCCAGCAGCTGGACCACAGCGGGAGGAGGGAATGAGCAGTTCTTC. It is translated as CASSWTTAGGGNEQFF.

J is TRBJ2-2 and V is TRBV5-1; the D gene is possibly TRBD1 (6 bases). Trimming stripped 0 bases from V and 4 bases from J, with 13 bases between. CDR1 and CDR2 from the germline V gene are SGHRS and YFSETQ. CDR3 length equals 16 residues. DNA for the CDR3: TGCGCCAGCAGCTTGGCGGCAGGGGCTCGCACCGGGGAGCTGTTTTTT. Translated: CASSLAAGARTGELFF.

The V gene is TRBV7-9, the J gene TRBJ2-1; D is unclear. The germline gives CDR1 SEHNR, CDR2 FQNEAQ (reference sequence). Trimming took 1 base from V and 12 from J, leaving 10 bases between them. The CDR3 is 12 residues long. The CDR3 DNA follows: TGTGCCAGCAGCTTAGGCTTCGGTATGCAGTTCTTC. Residues: CASSLGFGMQFF.

V gene TRBV28 combines with J gene TRBJ2-1; D perhaps matches TRBD2 (7 bases). CDR1 is MDHEN, CDR2 SYDVKM, per germline. This CDR3 region has 14 residues. Trimming stripped 3 bases from V and 7 bases from J, with 13 bases between. DNA of the CDR3: TGTGCCAGCAGTTTTACTGCGGGGGCGAATGAGCAGTTCTTC. Protein product: CASSFTAGANEQFF.